Below are 32 T cell receptor beta chains sequenced from a single sample in a study of T cell responses to AZD1222 COVID-19 vaccine. Data came from immunoSEQ multiplex PCR; TCRdb stores just in-frame clones and leaves some out. The table includes over 100,000 clones, more than 70% detected once. The sample in question was peripheral blood, obtained on day 0 of AZD1222 vaccination. The receptor set was obtained from an adult in good health.

The gene calls are TRBV13 and TRBJ1-1, with D possibly being TRBD1 (5 bases). There are 16 residues in the CDR3. V was pared by 4 bases and J by 1 base, with 16 bases between. Germline CDR1 reads PRHDT; CDR2 reads FYEKMQ (reference sequence). CDR3 residues: CASSSSGGVSNTEAFF. CDR3 DNA: TGTGCCAGCAGCTCTTCCGGGGGAGTGTCGAACACTGAAGCTTTCTTT.

This rearrangement joins TRBV7-8 to TRBJ1-2, with a weak D call TRBD1 (5 bases). Trimming left V 5 bases short and J 4 bases short, with 11 bases between. The germline CDR1 and CDR2 sequences are SGHVS and FQNEAQ. The CDR3 covers 13 residues. For the CDR3, the DNA is TGTGCCAGCAGCCCACGGGGGAGCTATGGCTACACCTTC. Translated: CASSPRGSYGYTF.

CDR3 sequence reads: CASSRGLSEAFF. CDR3 nucleotide sequence: TGTGCCAGCAGCCGGGGTCTCTCTGAAGCTTTCTTT. The chain is built from TRBV9 and TRBJ1-1; D uncertain. In germline, CDR1 is SGDLS, CDR2 YYNGEE. The V gene lost 4 bases and the J gene lost 6 bases, with 10 bases spanning the gap. CDR3 length: 12 amino acids.

The chain is built from TRBV9 and TRBJ1-6; a weak D match, TRBD1 (5 bases). This CDR3 region has 17 residues. Per germline, CDR1 SGDLS and CDR2 YYNGEE. V was trimmed by 0 bases and J by 3 bases, leaving 13 bases between them. The CDR3 protein is CASSVEGRANYNSPLHF. Here the CDR3 DNA reads TGTGCCAGCAGCGTAGAGGGCAGGGCAAACTATAATTCACCCCTCCACTTT.

V and J are TRBV19 and TRBJ1-1; 8 nucleotides agree with TRBD1. J lost 3 bases, V lost 5 bases, and 2 bases had no gene match. CDR1 is LNHDA, CDR2 SQIVND, per germline (reference sequence). This CDR3 is built from 13 residues. The CDR3 DNA reads TGTGCCAGTAGTCTACAGGGGGACACTGAAGCTTTCTTT. Its translation: CASSLQGDTEAFF.

The rearrangement uses TRBV27 and TRBJ1-2; D call uncertain. Trimming pared 6 bases from V and 0 bases from J, leaving 8 bases between. Germline V CDR1 and CDR2: MNHEY, SMNVEV (reference sequence). The CDR3 contains 13 residues. CDR3 amino acids: CASSPGSNYGYTF. The CDR3 DNA reads TGTGCCAGCAGCCCCGGGTCTAACTATGGCTACACCTTC.

This clone was seen a single time. The chain employs TRBV28 and TRBJ1-1; D is unresolved. The CDR3 is 15 amino acids. Germline loops: CDR1 MDHEN, CDR2 SYDVKM. V gave up 2 bases and J gave up 2 bases, with 12 bases separating them. The CDR3 DNA sequence: TGTGCCAGCAGTTTAACTTTCGGGCGAAACACTGAAGCTTTCTTT. Amino acid sequence: CASSLTFGRNTEAFF.

The chain employs TRBV9 and TRBJ2-1; tentatively, D is TRBD2 (5 bases). Germline V gives CDR1 SGDLS, CDR2 YYNGEE. The CDR3 totals 15 residues. Trimming took 0 bases from V and 1 from J, leaving 8 bases between them. The CDR3 loop is CASSVGGLSYNEQFF. CDR3 DNA: TGTGCCAGCAGCGTAGGAGGGTTGTCCTACAATGAGCAGTTCTTC.

The V call is TRBV7-2, the J call TRBJ1-5, with D possibly being TRBD1 (6 bases). From germline, CDR1 is SGHTA and CDR2 FQGNSA. The CDR3 has 13 residues. Trimming pared 5 bases from V and 5 bases from J, leaving 10 bases between. The CDR3 DNA is TGTGCCAGCAGCCCACAGGGAGATCAGCCCCAGCATTTT. Translating it yields CASSPQGDQPQHF.

This rearrangement joins TRBV3-1 (or the pseudogene TRBV3-2) to TRBJ2-2; 9 bases map to TRBD1. J lost 3 bases, V lost 1 base, and 9 bases had no gene match. This CDR3 spans 18 amino acids. Germline values: CDR1 LGHDT, CDR2 YNNKEL (reference sequence). The CDR3 spells CASSQVPLGTGYTGELFF. CDR3 bases: TGTGCCAGCAGCCAAGTCCCCCTCGGGACAGGGTACACCGGGGAGCTGTTTTTT.

The genes are TRBV7-8 and TRBJ2-7; perhaps TRBD2 as D (6 bases). There are 16 residues in the CDR3. Per germline, CDR1 SGHVS and CDR2 FQNEAQ. Trimming shortened V by 2 bases and J by 3 bases, and 17 bases separated the two germline ends. Here the CDR3 reads CASSLLGGTRLYEQYF. CDR3 DNA sequence: TGTGCCAGCAGCTTATTGGGCGGGACGCGGCTCTACGAGCAGTACTTC.

V usage is TRBV19 and J usage is TRBJ2-5, with D perhaps TRBD2 (5 bases). The V end lost 3 bases, the J end lost 4 bases, and 15 bases lay between the germline ends. The CDR3 is 15 amino acids. Germline CDR1 LNHDA, CDR2 SQIVND (reference sequence). The CDR3 reads CASSILPGKGETQYF. CDR3 sequence (DNA): TGTGCCAGTAGTATCCTTCCGGGGAAGGGAGAGACCCAGTACTTC.

This clone was counted once. CDR3 coding DNA: TGTGCCAGCAGTTTAGGAGGGAGAATAGGGAACACCGGGGAGCTGTTTTTT. It codes for CASSLGGRIGNTGELFF. The chain has TRBV27 and TRBJ2-2, with a weak D call TRBD2 (6 bases). CDR3 size: 17 residues. V was clipped by 2 bases and J by 1 base, with 14 bases between them. Germline values: CDR1 MNHEY, CDR2 SMNVEV (reference sequence).

Comment on this clone: The CDR3 carries no conserved terminal phenylalanine or tryptophan, so it likely arises from a read error. It is unclear where the CDR3 begins or ends on the DNA, so no DNA is shown, and the CDR3 is as TCRdb lists it. The gene calls are TRBV11-1 and TRBJ1-2. With termini counted, the CDR3 has 14 amino acids. Germline V lookup: CDR1 SGHAT, CDR2 FQDESV (reference sequence). CDR3 sequence: CASSLGEQAGGLYL.

This clone was seen just once. The chain is built from TRBV4-1 and TRBJ1-3; TRBD1 matches 7 bases. The V and J ends lost 1 base and 0 bases, in that order; junction bases with no gene match: 15. The CDR3 has 20 residues. The germline V gene encodes CDR1 MGHRA and CDR2 YSYEKL. CDR3 amino acids: CASSQVPGQVPLGSGNTIYF. In DNA form, the CDR3 reads TGCGCCAGCAGCCAAGTGCCCGGACAGGTCCCCTTGGGCTCTGGAAACACCATATATTTT.

This clone was picked up a small number of times. The CDR3: CASSLQGPIGGYTF. The CDR3 coding sequence is TGTGCCAGCAGCTTGCAGGGCCCTATTGGGGGCTACACCTTC. J is TRBJ1-2 and V is TRBV5-6; possible D gene TRBD1, 5 bases. The CDR3 sequence is 14 residues long. Trimming removed 1 base from V and 8 bases from J, with 15 bases in between. Germline V CDR1 and CDR2: SGHDT, YYEEEE.

The chain employs TRBV10-3 and TRBJ1-2, with a weak D call TRBD1 (6 bases). Germline values: CDR1 ENHRY, CDR2 SYGVKD. This CDR3 is 14 amino acids long. V lost 8 bases and J lost 2, with 15 bases in between. The CDR3 region is CAIGGTGTNYGYTF. CDR3 coding DNA: TGTGCCATCGGGGGCACAGGGACCAACTATGGCTACACCTTC.

This clone has just one count. The rearrangement uses TRBV11-3 and TRBJ2-3; D gene uncertain. The V end was cut by 2 bases, the J end by 0 bases, with 0 bases between. Germline loops: CDR1 SGHNT, CDR2 YENEEA. This CDR3 has 12 residues. Written as DNA, the CDR3 is TGTGCCAGCAGCTTAAGCACAGATACGCAGTATTTT. This sequence encodes CASSLSTDTQYF.

The rearrangement joins TRBV7-3 to TRBJ2-1; D is perhaps TRBD2 (6 bases). The CDR3 totals 15 residues. Trimming shortened V by 5 bases and J by 9 bases, and 20 bases separated the two germline ends. Germline V gene sequence: CDR1 SGHTA, CDR2 FQGTGA. CDR3 region: CASSPRGPLGGEQFF. CDR3 nucleotides: TGTGCCAGCAGCCCCCGGGGTCCTTTGGGGGGTGAGCAGTTCTTC.

The V and J genes are TRBV9 and TRBJ1-1; 7 nucleotides align to TRBD1. Per the germline V gene, CDR1 is SGDLS and CDR2 is YYNGEE. This CDR3 spans 13 amino acids. V was clipped by 4 bases and J by 10 bases; unmatched bases: 10. The CDR3 loop is CASSPAGGTAAFF. The CDR3 DNA sequence: TGTGCCAGCAGCCCCGCTGGAGGGACAGCAGCTTTCTTT.

In its sample, this clone was seen once. The identical CDR3 is also encoded by other nucleotide sequences in the sample. This chain joins TRBV3-1 (or the pseudogene TRBV3-2) and TRBJ2-6, with TRBD2 matching 8 bases. This CDR3 is 17 amino acids long. Germline V CDR1 and CDR2: LGHDT, YNNKEL (reference sequence). V shed 4 bases and J 2 bases; nucleotides not matched to a gene: 7. DNA of the CDR3: TGTGCCAGCAGCCCCCCAGCGGGAGTGACTGGGGCCAACGTCCTGACTTTC. Its translation: CASSPPAGVTGANVLTF.

V usage is TRBV14 and J usage is TRBJ2-2; D is ambiguous. V lost 0 bases, J lost 4 bases, and 6 bases lay in between. Germline CDR1 SGHDN, CDR2 FVKESK. The CDR3 loop spans 14 amino acids. The DNA for the CDR3 is TGTGCCAGCAGCCAAGACATAGGCACCGGGGAGCTGTTTTTT. This encodes CASSQDIGTGELFF. The variable domain in full, completed from reference TRBV14 and TRBJ2-2, reads EAGVTQFPSHSVIEKGQTVTLRCDPISGHDNLYWYRRVMGKEIKFLLHFVKESKQDESGMPNNRFLAERTGGTYSTLKVQPAELEDSGVYFCASSQDIGTGELFFGEGSRLTVL.

The chain links TRBV5-1 to TRBJ2-2; 7 nucleotides align to TRBD2. CDR3 length: 15 amino acids. The germline CDR1 and CDR2 sequences are SGHRS and YFSETQ. After removal of 4 bases from V and 2 bases from J, the junction contained 5 bases not matched to a gene. The CDR3 region has the DNA TGCGCCAGCAGCCCAGCTAGCGGAAACACCGGGGAGCTGTTTTTT. The encoded protein is CASSPASGNTGELFF.

In this sample, this clone turned up a few times. The V and J genes are TRBV30 and TRBJ1-2; D is perhaps TRBD1 (6 bases). Looked up from germline, CDR1 is GTSNPN and CDR2 is SVGIG (reference sequence). CDR3 length: 13 residues. Trimming removed 7 bases from V and 6 bases from J, with 18 bases in between. The CDR3 DNA reads as TGTGCCTTCAGCCCACAGGGTACAGATGGCTACACCTTC. Residues: CAFSPQGTDGYTF.

This chain connects TRBV11-2 to TRBJ1-2, with D maybe TRBD1 (5 bases). CDR1 and CDR2 (germline): SGHAT, FQNNGV. The CDR3 length is 16 residues. The V and J ends lost 5 bases and 4 bases respectively, with 20 bases between them. CDR3 DNA: TGTGCCAGCAGCCAGGGTCTTCTAAGGTCGGGCTATGGCTACACCTTC. Its protein is CASSQGLLRSGYGYTF.

This clone has a single count. The rearrangement joins TRBV18 to TRBJ1-2; TRBD1 might be the D (6 bases). This CDR3 is built from 16 residues. Trimming shortened V by 1 base and J by 8 bases, and 20 bases separated the two germline ends. Germline V gene lookup returns CDR1 KGHSH and CDR2 LQKENI. The CDR3 sequence is CASSPQGGGSVIGYTF. The CDR3 DNA reads as TGTGCCAGCTCACCACAGGGAGGGGGGAGCGTTATCGGCTACACCTTC.

The rearrangement links TRBV19 to TRBJ2-4, with TRBD1 as a possible D gene (6 bases). The CDR3 runs 17 residues. Germline V CDR1 and CDR2: LNHDA, SQIVND (reference sequence). Trimming took 1 base from V and 1 from J, leaving 14 bases between them. CDR3 in amino acids: CASSIVRGHEAKNIQYF. For the CDR3, the DNA is TGTGCCAGTAGTATAGTGAGGGGACACGAGGCCAAAAACATTCAGTACTTC.

The rearrangement uses TRBV19 and TRBJ1-3; 9 positions match TRBD1. Germline lookup yields CDR1 LNHDA and CDR2 SQIVND (reference sequence). The J segment lost 5 bases and the V segment lost 2 bases, leaving 1 base of the junction unmatched. This CDR3 region has 14 residues. The DNA of the CDR3 is TGTGCCAGTAGTATAACAGGGGGCAGAAACACCATATATTTT. This encodes CASSITGGRNTIYF.

This sequence joins TRBV19 and TRBJ2-1, with 7 bases matching TRBD1. Per germline, CDR1 LNHDA and CDR2 SQIVND (reference sequence). This CDR3 is 15 amino acids long. V lost 4 bases and J lost 4; bases outside the gene matches: 7. This CDR3 is CASSKGATGYNEQFF. CDR3 coding DNA: TGTGCCAGTAGTAAGGGGGCGACTGGTTACAATGAGCAGTTCTTC.

The chain employs TRBV27 and TRBJ1-6; D perhaps matches TRBD1 (5 bases). V lost 3 bases to trimming and J lost 5 bases, with 11 bases between them. CDR3 length equals 15 residues. CDR1 is MNHEY, CDR2 SMNVEV, per germline (reference sequence). The chain's CDR3 is CASSLWGGNNSPLHF. Here the CDR3 DNA reads TGTGCCAGCAGTTTGTGGGGGGGAAATAATTCACCCCTCCACTTT.

This clone was recorded once. This chain uses TRBV5-6 with TRBJ2-3; 9 bases are shared with TRBD2. V lost 1 base to trimming and J lost 5 bases; unmatched junction nucleotides: 8. CDR1 is SGHDT and CDR2 is YYEEEE in the germline V gene. The length of the CDR3 is 16 residues. CDR3: CASSLIGGGAEDTQYF. In DNA form, the CDR3 reads TGTGCCAGCAGCTTGATAGGCGGGGGGGCCGAAGATACGCAGTATTTT.

The genes are TRBV6-1 and TRBJ2-7; the D gene could be TRBD1 or TRBD2 (6 bases each). Germline V CDR1 and CDR2: MNHNS, SASEGT. The V end was cut by 2 bases, the J end by 2 bases, with 10 bases between. The CDR3 is made up of 14 amino acids. Written as DNA, the CDR3 is TGTGCCAGCAGTGAACTGGGGGGCGCCTACGAGCAGTACGTC. Translated, it gives CASSELGGAYEQYV.